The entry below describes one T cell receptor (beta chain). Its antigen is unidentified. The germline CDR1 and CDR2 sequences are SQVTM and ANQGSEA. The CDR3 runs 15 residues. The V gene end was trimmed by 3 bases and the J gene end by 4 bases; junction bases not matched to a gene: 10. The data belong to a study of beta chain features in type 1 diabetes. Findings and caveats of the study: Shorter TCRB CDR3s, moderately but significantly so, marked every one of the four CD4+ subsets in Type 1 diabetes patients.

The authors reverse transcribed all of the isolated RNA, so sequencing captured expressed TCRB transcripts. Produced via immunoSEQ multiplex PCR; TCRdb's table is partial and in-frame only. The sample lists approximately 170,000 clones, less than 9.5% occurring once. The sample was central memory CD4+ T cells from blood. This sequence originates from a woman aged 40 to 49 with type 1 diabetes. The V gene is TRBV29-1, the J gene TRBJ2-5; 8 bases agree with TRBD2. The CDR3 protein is CSVEGSGRKGETQYF. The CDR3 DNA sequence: TGCAGCGTTGAGGGGAGCGGGAGAAAGGGAGAGACCCAGTACTTC.